The 12 T cell receptor beta chains below were found in one sample sequenced in a study of tumor-infiltrating lymphocytes in oesophageal squamous cell carcinoma. TCRdb independently ran MiXCR on the PCR reads; one entry per CDR3 protein. The top ten hold about an eighth of the sample, which has some 22,000 distinct CDR3 sequences, 36% seen once. The specimen was esophageal tumor tissue. These receptors came from a male donor with esophageal squamous cell carcinoma.

The sample holds many counts of this clonotype. The chain recombines TRBV28 with TRBJ1-2, with 8 bases matching TRBD1. Germline values: CDR1 MDHEN, CDR2 SYDVKM. The V gene end was trimmed by 6 bases and the J gene end by 3 bases; junction bases not matched to a gene: 6. This CDR3 comprises 14 residues. The CDR3 DNA sequence: TGTGCCAGCAGGTTTGGACAGGGATACTATGGCTACACCTTC. This sequence encodes CASRFGQGYYGYTF.

Turning to this clonotype: This likely comes from a read error, as the CDR3 has no conserved phenylalanine or tryptophan at its end. Because the CDR3's place on the DNA is in doubt, the DNA is left out and the CDR3 is given as listed by TCRdb. The chain couples TRBV10-3 to TRBJ2-4; the table calls TRBD1, which could not be checked here. Germline-derived CDR1 and CDR2 are ENHRY and SYGVKD. Counting both end residues, the CDR3 totals 15 amino acids. Here the CDR3 reads CAISLTGAYEQYFGP.

At least ten counts were recorded for this clonotype. The V gene is TRBV6-1, the J gene TRBJ2-7; a possible D gene is TRBD2 (7 bases). V lost 7 bases to trimming and J lost 5 bases, with 18 bases between them. CDR1 is MNHNS and CDR2 is SASEGT in the germline V gene. The CDR3 runs to 14 residues. In DNA form, the CDR3 reads TGTGCCAGCACACAAAGGGGGAGGGCCGACGAGCAGTACTTC. Its protein product is CASTQRGRADEQYF.

By sample fraction, this clonotype is medium-sized (0.01 to 0.1%). The chain has TRBV7-9 and TRBJ1-2, with D possibly TRBD1 on 6 matching bases. Trimming pared 5 bases from V and 6 bases from J, leaving 16 bases between. The CDR3 extends over 14 amino acids. The germline V gene has CDR1 SEHNR and CDR2 FQNEAQ (reference sequence). In DNA form, the CDR3 reads TGTGCCAGCAGCCTACTCAGACAGGCGAATGGCTACACCTTC. Amino acid sequence: CASSLLRQANGYTF.

J is TRBJ2-3 and V is TRBV11-2; TRBD2 aligns across 8 bases. The ends lost 9 bases at V and 3 bases at J; junction bases unmatched: 8. This CDR3 region has 14 residues. The germline CDR1 and CDR2 sequences are SGHAT and FQNNGV. The CDR3 coding sequence is TGTGCCAGTTTAGCGGGAAGTAAAACAGATACGCAGTATTTT. Encoded protein: CASLAGSKTDTQYF.

V gene TRBV9 combines with J gene TRBJ2-1; 7 nucleotides line up with TRBD1. The CDR3 length is 14 residues. In germline, CDR1 is SGDLS, CDR2 YYNGEE. The J segment lost 8 bases and the V segment lost 3 bases, leaving 8 bases of the junction unmatched. The CDR3 protein is CASSGPQGKDEQFF. The DNA of the CDR3 is TGTGCCAGCAGCGGGCCACAGGGGAAAGATGAGCAGTTCTTC.

This clonotype was counted only a few times. The DNA for the CDR3 is TGTGCCAGCAGCGTTCAGGGGGGTGGGGCCAACGTCCTGACTTTC. Amino acid sequence: CASSVQGGGANVLTF. The gene calls are TRBV9 and TRBJ2-6; perhaps TRBD1 as D (7 bases). The germline gives CDR1 SGDLS, CDR2 YYNGEE. Trimming removed 2 bases at V and 3 bases at J, with 9 bases between. This CDR3 spans 15 amino acids.

This clonotype was seen just once. The CDR3 region is CASSLATSGNTGELYF. CDR3 in DNA: TGTGCCAGCAGCTTAGCGACTAGCGGGAACACCGGGGAGCTGTATTTT. V is TRBV7-6 and J is TRBJ2-3; 11 nucleotides line up with TRBD2. The length of the CDR3 is 16 residues. Germline loops: CDR1 SGHVS, CDR2 FNYEAQ. After removal of 0 bases from V and 14 bases from J, the junction contained 13 bases not matched to a gene.

This clonotype was picked up a small number of times. The CDR3 region has the DNA TGCGCCAGCAGCCGACAGGGGGGGGACACTGAAGCTTTCTTT. Translated: CASSRQGGDTEAFF. This chain connects TRBV5-1 to TRBJ1-1; TRBD1 matches 9 bases. V was pared by 4 bases and J by 3 bases, with 4 bases of the junction left unmatched. Germline-derived CDR1 and CDR2 are SGHRS and YFSETQ. The CDR3 consists of 14 residues.

This clonotype has a count of ten or more. The chain links TRBV28 to TRBJ2-1; 7 nucleotides agree with TRBD2. Trimming removed 8 bases from V and 5 bases from J; junction bases left unmatched: 9. The CDR3 totals 14 residues. Germline assignment: CDR1 MDHEN and CDR2 SYDVKM. CDR3 sequence (DNA): TGTGCCAGCGGGGGTGGCGGGAGAAACAATGAGCAGTTCTTC. Its protein is CASGGGGRNNEQFF.

This clonotype has a count of ten or more. This chain joins TRBV28 and TRBJ2-3, with 7 positions matching TRBD1. CDR1 is MDHEN and CDR2 is SYDVKM in the germline V gene. This CDR3 spans 13 amino acids. J lost 4 bases, V lost 5 bases, and 3 bases had no gene match. DNA for the CDR3: TGTGCCAGCAGTCGACAGGGAGCAGATACGCAGTATTTT. Translated: CASSRQGADTQYF. The full variable domain, its missing parts supplied by reference TRBV28 and TRBJ2-3, is DVKVTQSSRYLVKRTGEKVFLECVQDMDHENMFWYRQDPGLGLRLIYFSYDVKMKEKGDIPEGYSVSREKKERFSLILESASTNQTSMYLCASSRQGADTQYFGPGTRLTVL.

This clonotype is labeled medium-sized. The V gene is TRBV7-9, the J gene TRBJ2-7, with 7 positions matching TRBD2. Germline V gene sequence: CDR1 SEHNR, CDR2 FQNEAQ (reference sequence). The CDR3 sequence is 15 residues long. J gave up 2 bases and V 2 bases, and 6 bases lay outside the gene matches. The CDR3, as DNA: TGTGCCAGCAGCTTAACGGGGGAGGGAGCCTACGAGCAGTACTTC. Amino acid sequence: CASSLTGEGAYEQYF.